This TCR beta chain was captured in a study of siplizumab effects on memory and regulatory T cells. Of note for this clone: Its specificity is unknown.

V dropped 0 bases and J dropped 3 bases, with 7 bases sitting between them. The germline CDR1 and CDR2 sequences are SGHRS and YFSETQ. The CDR3 runs 13 residues. Sequencing used immunoSEQ multiplex PCR; TCRdb keeps in-frame clones, though not all of them. This sample has 55,000 to 70,000 clones, with more than 85% found just once. Regarding the study as a whole: Naive T cells seemed more diverse than memory cells and seemed major alloresponse contributors. In siplizumab cultures, the suppressive function of proliferating Tregs remained unconfirmed.

The material sequenced was CD8+ T cells sorted from blood. The receptor was derived from a human donor in good health. The chain has TRBV5-1 and TRBJ2-7; D gene uncertain. This CDR3 is CASSLALDYEQYF. DNA of the CDR3: TGCGCCAGCAGCTTGGCCCTGGACTACGAGCAGTACTTC.